One TCR beta chain is described in this entry. The antigen remains unidentified. V shed 2 bases and J shed 4 bases, with 9 bases lying between them. The germline V gene encodes CDR1 SQVTM and CDR2 ANQGSEA. The CDR3 runs to 13 residues. Stated treatment: some 20 received Ad26.COV2.S at low or high dose, single or two shots; about 5 received placebo; per-sample allocation not given. The investigators took samples on day 63 after the first vaccine or placebo injection. The protocol was immunoSEQ multiplex PCR, while the TCRdb copy is restricted to in-frame clones and leaves out a portion. Of about 350,000 clones listed, approximately 81% are singletons. The record originates from a study of Ad26.COV2.S vaccination and SARS-CoV-2 variants. Study results and limitations: Ad26.COV2.S recipients had broader spike-specific TCRs (P = 0.0014).

This chain connects TRBV29-1 to TRBJ1-5; the D is unclear. This specimen consisted of peripheral blood, obtained in a trial of Ad26.COV2.S vaccine versus placebo. The TCR sequence derives from a person aged 18-65 years who received the Ad26.COV2.S COVID-19 vaccine or a placebo. For the CDR3, the DNA is TGCAGCGTTGAAAACCTACCAAATCAGCCCCAGCATTTT. Amino acids: CSVENLPNQPQHF.